The next 30 T cell receptor beta chains were all read from a single sample in a study of CD8+ T cells in alopecia areata. Noted treatment: oral pan-JAK inhibitor, 5-10 mg twice daily. RNA extraction was followed by reverse transcription into cDNA, which acted as the sequencing template. TCRdb keeps only in-frame clones here, not all; method: immunoSEQ multiplex PCR. The table shows 200,000 to 250,000 clones, with 50% to 75% occurring only once. Sequencing used CD4+ T cells sorted from blood, obtained at week 4, from a patient treated with tofacitinib. The receptors stem from a human donor with alopecia areata.

For the CDR3, the DNA is TGCGCCAGCAGCCCCGGGGCAGGGGGCGAGGGTGTGGGCTACACCTTC. It specifies CASSPGAGGEGVGYTF. This rearrangement joins TRBV5-1 to TRBJ1-2; 8 bases are shared with TRBD1. V dropped 4 bases and J dropped 8; count of bases not matched to a gene: 16. The CDR3 contains 16 residues. Germline CDR1 and CDR2: SGHRS and YFSETQ.

The V and J genes are TRBV30 and TRBJ1-2; a possible D gene is TRBD1 (5 bases). Germline V CDR1 and CDR2: GTSNPN, SVGIG (reference sequence). The CDR3 is made up of 13 amino acids. Trimming took 0 bases from V and 8 from J, leaving 13 bases between them. Here the CDR3 DNA reads TGTGCCTGGAGTGTACAGGTCCCGGAAGGCTACACCTTC. Its translation: CAWSVQVPEGYTF. The full variable domain, in which reference TRBV30 and TRBJ1-2 provide the parts outside the CDR3, is SQTIHQWPATLVQPVGSPLSLECTVEGTSNPNLYWYRQAAGRGLQLLFYSVGIGQISSEVPQNLSASRPQDRQFILSSKKLLLSDSGFYLCAWSVQVPEGYTFGSGTRLTVV.

This clone came up once. The J gene is TRBJ1-1, the V gene TRBV5-6; TRBD1 matches at 9 bases. CDR3 length: 15 amino acids. Germline V gene sequence: CDR1 SGHDT, CDR2 YYEEEE. V lost 4 bases to trimming and J lost 4 bases; unmatched junction nucleotides: 8. CDR3 sequence reads: CASSAWDRVSTEAFF. The CDR3 DNA reads TGTGCCAGCAGCGCATGGGACAGGGTGAGCACTGAAGCTTTCTTT. The full variable domain, completed using reference TRBV5-6 and TRBJ1-1, is DAGVTQSPTHLIKTRGQQVTLRCSPKSGHDTVSWYQQALGQGPQFIFQYYEEEERQRGNFPDRFSGHQFPNYSSELNVNALLLGDSALYLCASSAWDRVSTEAFFGQGTRLTVV.

This clone was counted a few times. This chain links TRBV20-1 with TRBJ1-5; no reliable D call. Germline assignment: CDR1 DFQATT and CDR2 SNEGSKA (reference sequence). V lost 1 base to trimming and J lost 11 bases, with 6 bases between them. The CDR3 length is 10 residues. The CDR3 DNA is TGCAGTGCTAGAGGAGCGGCCCAGCATTTT. Protein sequence: CSARGAAQHF.

The chain recombines TRBV23-1 with TRBJ2-6, with D perhaps given as TRBD1 or TRBD2 (6 bases each). TRBV23-1 is filed as an ORF, its function uncertain. V was shortened by 7 bases and J by 4 bases, with 14 bases between the two germline ends. The CDR3 consists of 15 residues. The CDR3 DNA sequence: TGCGCCAGCAAGGACGGGGGCTCCGGGGCCAACGTCCTGACTTTC. Translation gives CASKDGGSGANVLTF.

Worth noting for this clone: One end of the junction varies from germline; a read error may be responsible. The chain uses TRBV7-7 and TRBJ2-5, with 8 bases fitting TRBD1. CDR1 and CDR2 from the germline V gene are SSHAT and FNYEAQ (reference sequence). This CDR3 has 16 amino acids. CDR3 coding DNA: TGTGCTAGCAGCTTAATATCAGGGGGCGGCCAAGAGACCCAGTACTTC. This translates into CASSLISGGGQETQYF. The whole variable domain, filled in from reference TRBV7-7 and TRBJ2-5, reads GAGVSQSPRYKVTKRGQDVTLRCDPISSHATLYWYQQALGQGPEFLTYFNYEAQPDKSGLPSDRFSAERPEGSISTLTIQRTEQRDSAMYRCASSLISGGGQETQYFGPGTRLLVL.

This clone was observed a few times. The chain has TRBV7-2 and TRBJ2-1, with no clear D. CDR1 is SGHTA and CDR2 is FQGNSA in the germline V gene. Trimming stripped 7 bases from V and 7 bases from J, with 14 bases between. This CDR3 spans 13 amino acids. The CDR3 protein is CASTSARSNEQFF. The CDR3 nucleotides are TGTGCCAGCACCTCCGCCCGGTCTAATGAGCAGTTCTTC.

The V and J genes are TRBV2 and TRBJ2-1, with 8 nucleotides matching TRBD2. Trimming took 1 base from V and 5 from J; bases not matched to a gene: 4. Germline V gives CDR1 SNHLY, CDR2 FYNNEI. The CDR3 extends over 15 amino acids. CDR3 DNA sequence: TGTGCCAGCAGTGAAGGCCGGGGGGGCCACAATGAGCAGTTCTTC. Translated: CASSEGRGGHNEQFF.

The rearrangement joins TRBV2 to TRBJ1-2; a possible D gene is TRBD1 (5 bases). The CDR3 loop spans 15 amino acids. Trimming took 3 bases from V and 0 from J, leaving 11 bases between them. CDR1 and CDR2 (germline): SNHLY, FYNNEI. For the CDR3, the DNA is TGTGCCAGCAGTGAGGAGGGGCTAGCTAACTATGGCTACACCTTC. It translates to CASSEEGLANYGYTF.

In its sample, this clone was seen once. V and J are TRBV18 and TRBJ1-2; 7 nucleotides match TRBD1. Germline V lookup: CDR1 KGHSH, CDR2 LQKENI. The CDR3 spans 15 residues. With 3 bases clipped from V and 1 base from J, the junction kept 5 bases outside the gene matches. The CDR3 protein is CASSPGQALNYGYTF. For the CDR3, the DNA is TGTGCCAGCTCACCCGGACAGGCACTTAACTATGGCTACACCTTC.

The chain has TRBV27 and TRBJ1-1, with D perhaps matching TRBD1 (5 bases). The CDR3 spans 14 residues. The V and J ends lost 1 base and 8 bases respectively, with 14 bases between them. Germline CDR1 reads MNHEY; CDR2 reads SMNVEV (reference sequence). The CDR3 coding sequence is TGTGCCAGCAGTTTATATAGACAGCCTTTGGAAGCTTTCTTT. Translation: CASSLYRQPLEAFF.

The chain has TRBV23-1 and TRBJ2-1; D call uncertain. TRBV23-1 is reported as an ORF; its role is uncertain. The CDR3 contains 13 residues. V lost 2 bases to trimming and J lost 7 bases, with 9 bases between them. CDR3 sequence (DNA): TGCGCCAGCAGTCAACCGACCCGTAATGAGCAGTTCTTC. It codes for CASSQPTRNEQFF.

Notes on this clone: A junction boundary mismatches the germline segment, possibly from a read error. The chain is built from TRBV2 and TRBJ2-2, with no clear D. Germline lookup yields CDR1 SNHLY and CDR2 FYNNEI. The CDR3 is made up of 14 amino acids. The DNA for the CDR3 is TGTGCCAGCATGATCCGGGTGAACGCCGGGGAGCTGTTTTTT. Its protein is CASMIRVNAGELFF.

This clone occurred a few times. This rearrangement joins TRBV5-1 to TRBJ2-5, with D unclear. The CDR3 is made up of 14 amino acids. Germline V CDR1 and CDR2: SGHRS, YFSETQ. Trimming left V 2 bases short and J 1 base short, with 9 bases between. The chain's CDR3 is CASSLSRGQETQYF. In nucleotides, the CDR3 is TGCGCCAGCAGCTTATCTCGCGGCCAAGAGACCCAGTACTTC.

This clone was counted only a few times. The V gene is TRBV29-1, the J gene TRBJ1-1; 8 bases agree with TRBD1. CDR1 is SQVTM, CDR2 ANQGSEA, per germline. V shed 7 bases, J shed 3 bases, and the junction held 4 bases outside the gene matches. CDR3 length: 12 amino acids. CDR3 in amino acids: CSGTGQYTEAFF. CDR3 coding DNA: TGCAGCGGGACAGGGCAGTACACTGAAGCTTTCTTT.

The CDR3 region is CASRIRTGYEQYF. The CDR3 DNA sequence: TGTGCCAGCAGGATCAGGACAGGCTACGAGCAGTACTTC. The chain carries TRBV6-1 and TRBJ2-7, with 7 bases lining up with TRBD1. V lost 6 bases to trimming and J lost 3 bases; unmatched junction nucleotides: 5. The CDR3 runs 13 residues. CDR1 and CDR2 (germline): MNHNS, SASEGT.

CDR3 in amino acids: CASSPGTHGYTF. The CDR3 nucleotides read TGTGCCAGCAGCCCCGGGACCCATGGCTACACCTTC. The chain recombines TRBV6-5 with TRBJ1-2; D possibly corresponds to TRBD1 (5 bases). From germline, CDR1 is MNHEY and CDR2 SVGAGI. Trimming left V 6 bases short and J 6 bases short, with 11 bases between. The CDR3 runs 12 residues.

The chain has TRBV6-1 and TRBJ1-5; TRBD1 might be the D (5 bases). The CDR3 sequence is 14 residues long. Per germline, CDR1 MNHNS and CDR2 SASEGT. V lost 1 base and J 4 bases, leaving 8 bases between the germline ends. CDR3 amino acids: CASSEGRENQPQHF. The CDR3 nucleotides are TGTGCCAGCAGTGAAGGCAGGGAGAATCAGCCCCAGCATTTT.

This clone has more than one count but fewer than ten. The chain carries TRBV7-2 and TRBJ1-5, with a tentative D call TRBD1 (6 bases). This CDR3 has 17 amino acids. CDR1 and CDR2 (germline): SGHTA, FQGNSA. V lost 5 bases to trimming and J lost 5 bases, with 22 bases between them. This CDR3 is CASSVYGRGSGDQPQHF. The DNA of the CDR3 is TGTGCCAGCAGCGTATACGGCAGGGGCTCAGGCGATCAGCCCCAGCATTTT.

V gene TRBV6-5 combines with J gene TRBJ2-2; D is undetermined. The CDR3 runs to 12 residues. The V gene's germline CDR1 is MNHEY and CDR2 SVGAGI. V was cut by 5 bases and J by 3 bases, with 4 bases left in between. In DNA, the CDR3 is TGTGCCAGCAGTAAATACACCGGGGAGCTGTTTTTT. It specifies CASSKYTGELFF.

In its sample, this clone was seen a few times. V usage is TRBV11-2 and J usage is TRBJ2-1; possible D gene TRBD2, 7 bases. The V end lost 7 bases, the J end lost 0 bases, and 25 bases lay between the germline ends. The germline gives CDR1 SGHAT, CDR2 FQNNGV. The CDR3 has 19 residues. The CDR3 region has the DNA TGTGCCAGCACCCTACGCAGTCGGGGGGCTATGAGCTCCTACAATGAGCAGTTCTTC. Protein product: CASTLRSRGAMSSYNEQFF.

The table lists this clone with a few counts. The chain joins TRBV6-5 to TRBJ1-2; D perhaps matches TRBD1 (6 bases). The V end lost 7 bases, the J end lost 4 bases, and 16 bases lay between the germline ends. The CDR3 length is 14 residues. Per germline, CDR1 MNHEY and CDR2 SVGAGI. The CDR3 DNA is TGTGCCAGCACCACGGGGGGGCTAGGCTATGGCTACACCTTC. Residues: CASTTGGLGYGYTF.

The chain combines TRBV30 with TRBJ2-3; 11 bases map to TRBD2. This CDR3 region has 16 residues. Germline CDR1 reads GTSNPN; CDR2 reads SVGIG (reference sequence). V lost 7 bases to trimming and J lost 2 bases; unmatched junction nucleotides: 11. CDR3 in DNA: TGTGCCTCCGGGACTAGCGGCCCGGGGCCCACAGATACGCAGTATTTT. Translating it yields CASGTSGPGPTDTQYF.

This rearrangement joins TRBV11-2 to TRBJ2-4, with D hard to call. The V end lost 4 bases, the J end lost 0 bases, and 10 bases lay between the germline ends. This CDR3 has 15 amino acids. Germline V gives CDR1 SGHAT, CDR2 FQNNGV. The CDR3 DNA reads as TGTGCCAGCAGCTCTAGTGGTGTAGCCAAAAACATTCAGTACTTC. The encoded protein is CASSSSGVAKNIQYF.

A few counts support this clone. The V and J genes are TRBV19 and TRBJ1-2; no reliable D call. This CDR3 is built from 14 residues. Germline V gene sequence: CDR1 LNHDA, CDR2 SQIVND (reference sequence). V lost 2 bases and J lost 6, with 13 bases in between. In nucleotides, the CDR3 is TGTGCCAGTAGTATACGCATCACAAACCATGGCTACACCTTC. This sequence encodes CASSIRITNHGYTF.

The chain couples TRBV4-3 to TRBJ2-7, with unresolved D. V was cut by 1 base and J by 6 bases, with 4 bases left in between. Germline values: CDR1 LGHNA, CDR2 YSLEER. This CDR3 comprises 11 residues. CDR3 DNA: TGCGCCAGCAGCCAAGGGGCCGAGCAGTACTTC. This translates into CASSQGAEQYF.

This CDR3 is CASSPGQEYGYTF. CDR3 nucleotides: TGCGCCAGCAGCCCGGGACAGGAGTATGGCTACACCTTC. The chain employs TRBV4-3 and TRBJ1-2; the match to TRBD1 covers 8 bases. The CDR3 length is 13 residues. V shed 4 bases, J shed 5 bases, and the junction held 3 bases outside the gene matches. Germline CDR1 and CDR2: LGHNA and YSLEER.

This rearrangement joins TRBV7-2 to TRBJ2-2; D is ambiguous. Deletions cut 4 bases from V and 1 base from J, with 10 bases between. The germline CDR1 and CDR2 sequences are SGHTA and FQGNSA. CDR3 length equals 15 residues. The DNA of the CDR3 is TGTGCCAGCAGCTCCGTTTGGGGGAACACCGGGGAGCTGTTTTTT. Its translation: CASSSVWGNTGELFF. Looking up the rest from reference TRBV7-2 and TRBJ2-2 gives the full variable domain: GAGVSQSPSNKVTEKGKDVELRCDPISGHTALYWYRQSLGQGLEFLIYFQGNSAPDKSGLPSDRFSAERTGGSVSTLTIQRTQQEDSAVYLCASSSVWGNTGELFFGEGSRLTVL.

The V and J genes are TRBV5-1 and TRBJ1-2; TRBD1 matches 8 bases. The CDR3 runs to 13 residues. Germline V gene lookup returns CDR1 SGHRS and CDR2 YFSETQ. Losses at the gene ends were 5 bases for V and 6 bases for J; bases not matched to a gene: 6. The CDR3 reads CASSRTGYDGYTF. CDR3 nucleotide sequence: TGCGCCAGCAGTCGGACAGGGTACGATGGCTACACCTTC.

The V and J genes are TRBV14 and TRBJ1-1; 8 bases are shared with TRBD1. CDR1 is SGHDN and CDR2 is FVKESK in the germline V gene. J gave up 4 bases and V 3 bases, and 13 bases lay outside the gene matches. The CDR3 is 17 amino acids. CDR3 loop: CASSHRLDAGGVTEAFF. The CDR3 coding sequence is TGTGCCAGCAGCCACAGGCTGGACGCAGGGGGCGTCACTGAAGCTTTCTTT.